The present T cell receptor beta chain was sequenced within a study of T cell responses to AZD1222 COVID-19 vaccine. Study results and caveats: Spike-wide vaccine-associated CD4 TCRs dominated at 160-218 and 743-854. Clonal diversity was possibly underestimated; the donors were predominantly white British and more often female.

Profiled with immunoSEQ multiplex PCR; TCRdb holds only in-frame clones, not every one. Seen here are roughly 130,000 clones, approximately 94% observed once, and the top ten hold 5.5% to 8%. About this clone itself: Its antigen is unknown.

CDR1 is LNHDA and CDR2 is SQIVND in the germline V gene (reference sequence). The CDR3 sequence is 16 residues long. The V gene lost 3 bases and the J gene lost 6 bases, with 17 bases spanning the gap. The clonotype originates from an adult in good health. The specimen was peripheral blood, collected on day 0 of AZD1222 vaccination. This chain uses TRBV19 with TRBJ2-2; D is perhaps TRBD2 (6 bases). The CDR3 bases are TGTGCCAGTAGTATCGCGTTGCGGGAAGTTCCCGGGGAGCTGTTTTTT. Its protein is CASSIALREVPGELFF.